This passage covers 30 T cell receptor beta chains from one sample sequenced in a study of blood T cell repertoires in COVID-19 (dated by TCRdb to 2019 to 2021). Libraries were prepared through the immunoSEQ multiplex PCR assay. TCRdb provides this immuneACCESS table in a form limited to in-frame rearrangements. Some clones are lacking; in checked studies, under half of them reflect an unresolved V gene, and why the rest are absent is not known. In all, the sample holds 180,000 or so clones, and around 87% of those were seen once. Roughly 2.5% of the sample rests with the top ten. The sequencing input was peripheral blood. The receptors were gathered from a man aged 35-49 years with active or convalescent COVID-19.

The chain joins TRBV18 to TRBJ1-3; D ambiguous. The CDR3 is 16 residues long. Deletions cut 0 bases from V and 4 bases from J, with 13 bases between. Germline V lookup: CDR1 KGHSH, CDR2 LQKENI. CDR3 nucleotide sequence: TGTGCCAGCTCACCACCCCCAGGATCTGGCGGAAACACCATATATTTT. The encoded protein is CASSPPPGSGGNTIYF.

DNA of the CDR3: TGTGCCAGCAGCGTACTTCAGGCCGAGAACACTGAAGCTTTCTTT. Its translation: CASSVLQAENTEAFF. V usage is TRBV9 and J usage is TRBJ1-1; D gene uncertain. Per the germline V gene, CDR1 is SGDLS and CDR2 is YYNGEE. The CDR3 spans 15 residues. Trimming cost V 1 base and J 1 base, with 11 bases left between them.

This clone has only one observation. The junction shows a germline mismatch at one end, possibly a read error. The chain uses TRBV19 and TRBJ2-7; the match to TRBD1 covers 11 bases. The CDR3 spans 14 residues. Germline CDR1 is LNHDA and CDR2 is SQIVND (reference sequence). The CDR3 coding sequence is TGTGCCAGTACGAGGACAGGGGGCTCCAACGAGCAGTACTTC. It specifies CASTRTGGSNEQYF.

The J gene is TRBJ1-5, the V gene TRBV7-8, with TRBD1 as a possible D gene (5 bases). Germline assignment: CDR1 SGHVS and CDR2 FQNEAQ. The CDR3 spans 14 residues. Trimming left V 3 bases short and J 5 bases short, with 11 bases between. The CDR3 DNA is TGTGCCAGCAGCTTTCGCAGGGCAGATCAGCCCCAGCATTTT. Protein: CASSFRRADQPQHF. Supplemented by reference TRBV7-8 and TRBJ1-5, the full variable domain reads GAGVSQSPRYKVAKRGQDVALRCDPISGHVSLFWYQQALGQGPEFLTYFQNEAQLDKSGLPSDRFFAERPEGSVSTLKIQRTQQEDSAVYLCASSFRRADQPQHFGDGTRLSIL.

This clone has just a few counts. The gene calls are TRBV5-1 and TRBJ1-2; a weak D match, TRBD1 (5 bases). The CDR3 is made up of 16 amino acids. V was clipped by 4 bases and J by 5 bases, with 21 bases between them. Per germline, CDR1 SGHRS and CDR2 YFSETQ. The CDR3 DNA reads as TGCGCCAGCAGCCCACGCGGGGGGACTTTGGGATATGGCTACACCTTC. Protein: CASSPRGGTLGYGYTF.

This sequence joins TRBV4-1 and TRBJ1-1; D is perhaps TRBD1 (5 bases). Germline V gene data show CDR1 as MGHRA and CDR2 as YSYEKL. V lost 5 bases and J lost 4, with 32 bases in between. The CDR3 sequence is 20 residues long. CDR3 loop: CASSETGRFTPQAAGTEAFF. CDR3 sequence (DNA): TGCGCCAGCAGCGAAACAGGACGGTTTACCCCCCAAGCAGCTGGCACTGAAGCTTTCTTT.

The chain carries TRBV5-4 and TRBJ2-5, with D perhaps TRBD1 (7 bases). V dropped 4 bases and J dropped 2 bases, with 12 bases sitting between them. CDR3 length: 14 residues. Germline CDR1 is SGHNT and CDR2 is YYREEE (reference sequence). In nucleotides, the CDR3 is TGTGCCAGCAGCGGGGGGACAGAACAAGAGACCCAGTACTTC. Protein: CASSGGTEQETQYF.

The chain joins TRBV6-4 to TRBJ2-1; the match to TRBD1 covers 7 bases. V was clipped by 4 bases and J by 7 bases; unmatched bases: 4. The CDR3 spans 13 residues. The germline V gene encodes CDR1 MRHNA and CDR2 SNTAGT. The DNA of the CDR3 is TGTGCCAGCAGTGTGGCAGGGGGTAATGAGCAGTTCTTC. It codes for CASSVAGGNEQFF.

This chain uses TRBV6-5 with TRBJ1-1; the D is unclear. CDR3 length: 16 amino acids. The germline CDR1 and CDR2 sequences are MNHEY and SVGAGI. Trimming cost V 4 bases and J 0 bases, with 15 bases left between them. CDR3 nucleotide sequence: TGTGCCAGCAGTTCCCTCGGGGTAACGATGAACACTGAAGCTTTCTTT. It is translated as CASSSLGVTMNTEAFF.

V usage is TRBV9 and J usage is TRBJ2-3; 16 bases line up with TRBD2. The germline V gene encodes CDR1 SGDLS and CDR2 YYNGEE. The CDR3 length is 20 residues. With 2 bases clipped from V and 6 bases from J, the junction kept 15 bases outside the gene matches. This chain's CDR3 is CASSVDGTSGGDSSIDTQYF. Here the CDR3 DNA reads TGTGCCAGCAGCGTTGATGGGACTAGCGGGGGGGATAGCTCCATTGATACGCAGTATTTT.

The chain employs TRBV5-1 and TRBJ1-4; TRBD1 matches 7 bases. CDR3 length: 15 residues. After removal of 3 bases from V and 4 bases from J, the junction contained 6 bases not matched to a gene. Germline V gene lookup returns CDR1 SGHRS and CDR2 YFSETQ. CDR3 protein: CASSSDRELNEKLFF. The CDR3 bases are TGCGCCAGCAGCTCAGACAGGGAGCTTAATGAAAAACTGTTTTTT.

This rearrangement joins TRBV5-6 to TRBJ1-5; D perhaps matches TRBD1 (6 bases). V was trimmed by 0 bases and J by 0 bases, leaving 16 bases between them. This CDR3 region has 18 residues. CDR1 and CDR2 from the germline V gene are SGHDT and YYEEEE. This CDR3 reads CASSLGPGVLYSNQPQHF. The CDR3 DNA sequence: TGTGCCAGCAGCTTGGGTCCAGGGGTTCTCTATAGCAATCAGCCCCAGCATTTT.

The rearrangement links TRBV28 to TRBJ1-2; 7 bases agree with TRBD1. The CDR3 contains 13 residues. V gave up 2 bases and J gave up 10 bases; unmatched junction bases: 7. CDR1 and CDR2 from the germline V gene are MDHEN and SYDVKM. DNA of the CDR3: TGTGCCAGCAGTTTACGGTCACAGGGGTACTACACCTTC. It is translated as CASSLRSQGYYTF.

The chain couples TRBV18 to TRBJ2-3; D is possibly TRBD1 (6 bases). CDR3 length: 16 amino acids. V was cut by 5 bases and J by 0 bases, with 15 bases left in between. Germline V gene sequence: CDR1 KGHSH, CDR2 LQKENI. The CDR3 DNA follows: TGTGCCAGCTCAAGCCTCTCAGGGGCTAGCACAGATACGCAGTATTTT. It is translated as CASSSLSGASTDTQYF.

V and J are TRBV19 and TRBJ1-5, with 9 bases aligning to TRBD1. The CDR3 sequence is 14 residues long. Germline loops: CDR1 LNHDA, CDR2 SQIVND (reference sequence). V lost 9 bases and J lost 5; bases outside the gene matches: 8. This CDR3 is CARGNRGQDQPQHF. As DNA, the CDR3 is TGTGCCAGGGGGAACAGGGGGCAGGATCAGCCCCAGCATTTT.

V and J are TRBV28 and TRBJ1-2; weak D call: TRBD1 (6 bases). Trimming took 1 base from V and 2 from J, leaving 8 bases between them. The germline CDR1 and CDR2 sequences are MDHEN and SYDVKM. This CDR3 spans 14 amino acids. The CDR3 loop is CASSLSGVNYGYTF. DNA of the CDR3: TGTGCCAGCAGTTTATCAGGGGTGAACTATGGCTACACCTTC.

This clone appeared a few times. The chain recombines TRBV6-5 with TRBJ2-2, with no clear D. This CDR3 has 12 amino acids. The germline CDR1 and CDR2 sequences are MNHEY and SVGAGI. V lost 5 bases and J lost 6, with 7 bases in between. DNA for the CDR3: TGTGCCAGCAGTCTCCCCCCCGGGGAGCTGTTTTTT. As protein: CASSLPPGELFF.

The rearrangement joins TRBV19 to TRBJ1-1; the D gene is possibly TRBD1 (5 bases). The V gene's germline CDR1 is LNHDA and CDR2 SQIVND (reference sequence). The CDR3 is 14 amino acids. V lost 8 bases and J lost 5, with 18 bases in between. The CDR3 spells CASARGPGETEAFF. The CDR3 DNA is TGTGCCAGTGCACGAGGCCCGGGGGAGACTGAAGCTTTCTTT.

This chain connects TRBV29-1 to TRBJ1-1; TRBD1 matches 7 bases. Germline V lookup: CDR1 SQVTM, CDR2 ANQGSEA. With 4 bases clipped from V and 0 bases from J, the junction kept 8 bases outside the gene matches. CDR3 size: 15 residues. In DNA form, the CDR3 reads TGCAGCGTTGTTGGGCCAGGGGGGATGAACACTGAAGCTTTCTTT. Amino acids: CSVVGPGGMNTEAFF.

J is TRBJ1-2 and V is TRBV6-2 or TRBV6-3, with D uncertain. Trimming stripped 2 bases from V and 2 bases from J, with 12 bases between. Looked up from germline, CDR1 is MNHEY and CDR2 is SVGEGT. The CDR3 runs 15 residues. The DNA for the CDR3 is TGTGCCAGCAGTTACCTCTCGACGGGAAACTATGGCTACACCTTC. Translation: CASSYLSTGNYGYTF.

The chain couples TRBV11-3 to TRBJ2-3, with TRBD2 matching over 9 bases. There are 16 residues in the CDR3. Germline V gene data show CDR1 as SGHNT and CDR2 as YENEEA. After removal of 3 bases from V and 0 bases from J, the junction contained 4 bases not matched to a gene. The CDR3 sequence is CASSLGTSPSTDTQYF. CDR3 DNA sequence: TGTGCCAGCAGCTTGGGGACTAGCCCTAGCACAGATACGCAGTATTTT.

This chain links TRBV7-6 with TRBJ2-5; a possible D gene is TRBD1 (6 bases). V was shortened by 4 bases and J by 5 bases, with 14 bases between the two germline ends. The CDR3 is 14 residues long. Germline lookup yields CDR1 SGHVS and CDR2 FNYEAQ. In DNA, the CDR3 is TGTGCCAGCAGCTCAGGAACAGGGTTTGAGACCCAGTACTTC. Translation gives CASSSGTGFETQYF.

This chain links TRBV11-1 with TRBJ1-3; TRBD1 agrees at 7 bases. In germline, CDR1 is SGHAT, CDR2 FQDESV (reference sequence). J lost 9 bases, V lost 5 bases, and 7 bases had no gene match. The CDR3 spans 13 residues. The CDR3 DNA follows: TGTGCCAGCAGCAACCGGGACAGAGGCACCATATATTTT. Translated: CASSNRDRGTIYF. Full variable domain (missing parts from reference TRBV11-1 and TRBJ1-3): EAEVAQSPRYKITEKSQAVAFWCDPISGHATLYWYRQILGQGPELLVQFQDESVVDDSQLPKDRFSAERLKGVDSTLKIQPAELGDSAMYLCASSNRDRGTIYFGEGSWLTVV.

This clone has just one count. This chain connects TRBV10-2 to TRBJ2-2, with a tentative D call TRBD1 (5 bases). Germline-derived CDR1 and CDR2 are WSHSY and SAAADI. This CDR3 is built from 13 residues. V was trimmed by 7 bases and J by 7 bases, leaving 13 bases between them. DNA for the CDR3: TGCGCCAGCAAAGACAGAGATAACGGGGAGCTGTTTTTT. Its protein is CASKDRDNGELFF.

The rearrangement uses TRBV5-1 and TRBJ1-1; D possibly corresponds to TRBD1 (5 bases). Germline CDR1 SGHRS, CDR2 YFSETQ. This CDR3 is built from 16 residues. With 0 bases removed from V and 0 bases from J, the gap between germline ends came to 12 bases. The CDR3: CASSLGQGRVNTEAFF. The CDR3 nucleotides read TGCGCCAGCAGCTTGGGGCAGGGCAGGGTGAACACTGAAGCTTTCTTT.

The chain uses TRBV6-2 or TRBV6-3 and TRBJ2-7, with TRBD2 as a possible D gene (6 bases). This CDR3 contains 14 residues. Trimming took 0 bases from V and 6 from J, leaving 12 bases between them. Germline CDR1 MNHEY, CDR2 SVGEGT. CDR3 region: CASSYSRGVGEQYF. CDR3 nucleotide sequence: TGTGCCAGCAGTTACTCGCGGGGTGTCGGCGAGCAGTACTTC.

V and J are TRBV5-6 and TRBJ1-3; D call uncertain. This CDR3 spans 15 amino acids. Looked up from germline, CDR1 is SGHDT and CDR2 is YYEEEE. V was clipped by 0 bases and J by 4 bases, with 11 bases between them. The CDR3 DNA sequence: TGTGCCAGCAGCTTGGGTCCGGGTGGCGGAAACACCATATATTTT. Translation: CASSLGPGGGNTIYF.

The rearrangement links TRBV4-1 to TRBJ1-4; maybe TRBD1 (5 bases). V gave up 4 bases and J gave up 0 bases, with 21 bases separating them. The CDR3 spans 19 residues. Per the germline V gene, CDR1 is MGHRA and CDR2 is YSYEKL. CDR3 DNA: TGCGCCAGCAGCCCACCTGGGCACAGGAGCGTCACAACTAATGAAAAACTGTTTTTT. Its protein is CASSPPGHRSVTTNEKLFF.

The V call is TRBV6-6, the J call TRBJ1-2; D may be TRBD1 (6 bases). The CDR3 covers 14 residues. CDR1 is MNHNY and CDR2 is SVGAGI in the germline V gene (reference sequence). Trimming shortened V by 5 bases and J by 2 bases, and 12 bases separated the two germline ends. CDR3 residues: CASSTGLTNYGYTF. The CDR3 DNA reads TGTGCCAGCAGTACAGGGTTAACCAACTATGGCTACACCTTC.

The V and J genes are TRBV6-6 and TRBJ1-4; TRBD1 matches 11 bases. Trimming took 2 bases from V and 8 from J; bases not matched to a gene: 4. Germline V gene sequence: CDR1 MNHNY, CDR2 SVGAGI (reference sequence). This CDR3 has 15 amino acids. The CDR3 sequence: CASSYPGTGGEKLFF. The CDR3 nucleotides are TGTGCCAGCAGTTACCCCGGGACAGGGGGAGAAAAACTGTTTTTT.